This T cell receptor (beta chain) came from a study of type 1 and type 2 diabetes patients. Study-level information: Participants included type 1 and type 2 diabetes patients plus nondiabetic controls.

Regarding this clonotype: Its cognate antigen is unknown.

The PCR template was genomic DNA. A primer set of 30 forward and 13 reverse primers amplified the CDR3. TCRdb re-analysed the multiplex PCR reads in MiXCR, keeping a single row per CDR3 protein. The data contain more than 250,000 distinct CDR3 sequences, roughly 48% of them singletons. This CDR3 contains 14 residues. Germline lookup yields CDR1 LNHDA and CDR2 SQIVND (reference sequence). The V end was cut by 5 bases, the J end by 5 bases, with 12 bases between. General study results and limits: Age and gender were not matched between study groups, possibly biasing interpretation.

All diabetic donors were classified as either type 1 or type 2 diabetes. The receptor's source is a man aged 18 to 29 with type 2 diabetes. The gene calls are TRBV19 and TRBJ2-2, with D hard to call. The sequencing sample was made of peripheral blood mononuclear cells (PBMCs). CDR3 protein: CASSYITRTGELFF. DNA for the CDR3: TGTGCCAGTAGTTATATTACGCGTACCGGGGAGCTGTTTTTT.